The 3 T cell receptor beta chains below all came from one sample that was sequenced in a study of CD8 T cells in ankylosing spondylitis. The study, taken as a whole, reports: Seemingly characteristic of ankylosing spondylitis blood was a TCR beta motif consisting of about 8 highly homologous variants.

TCRdb used MiXCR to reprocess the 5' RACE reads, holding one entry per CDR3 protein. The sample holds approximately 500,000 distinct CDR3 sequences, roughly 12% seen once. These receptors have no identified antigens. The sample comprised blood, either unsorted or a sorted T cell fraction (not recorded which). Receptors were obtained from a male donor with ankylosing spondylitis.

This chain links TRBV5-1 with TRBJ2-5; TRBD1 matches at 7 bases. CDR3 size: 14 residues. Germline-derived CDR1 and CDR2 are SGHRS and YFSETQ. Trimming took 1 base from V and 4 from J; bases not matched to a gene: 4. The CDR3 here is CASSLKGGLETQYF. The CDR3 coding sequence is TGCGCCAGCAGCTTGAAAGGGGGCTTAGAGACCCAGTACTTC.

V and J are TRBV3-1 and TRBJ1-2; no clear D gene. Trimming took off 1 base at V and 7 bases at J, with 16 bases between the two ends. The germline V gene encodes CDR1 LGHDT and CDR2 YNNKEL (reference sequence). The CDR3 covers 15 residues. CDR3 sequence: CASSQAQITTRGYTF. CDR3 bases: TGTGCCAGCAGCCAAGCCCAGATTACTACTCGTGGCTACACCTTC.

This sequence joins TRBV3-1 and TRBJ2-7; 7 bases agree with TRBD2. The length of the CDR3 is 15 residues. J was trimmed by 0 bases and V by 7 bases; bases with no gene match: 9. Per the germline V gene, CDR1 is LGHDT and CDR2 is YNNKEL (reference sequence). DNA of the CDR3: TGTGCCAGCACCCGGAACGCGGGAGCCTCCTACGAGCAGTACTTC. Protein product: CASTRNAGASYEQYF.